A selection of T cell receptor beta chains follows, all from one sample in a study of technical replicates of blood from a handful of donors. The data were produced by immunoSEQ multiplex PCR, yet TCRdb's version contains in-frame clones alone and is incomplete. The sample records some 14,000 clones, 65% to 85% being singletons. Sequenced input: PBMCs. These receptors were taken from a human donor in good health. Each CDR3 is given with its conserved first and last residue. D genes are given only for firm matches. Part of the rows lack a size; the others show once, few, many or a class for expanded clones.

j_call v_call d_call clone_size cdr3_nt cdr3_aa
TRBJ2-1 TRBV27 - - TGTGCCAGCAGTTTATTCGTAGGAGTGGAGCAGTTCTTC CASSLFVGVEQFF
TRBJ2-5 TRBV4-1 TRBD2 few TGCGCCAGCAGCCTTACTAGCGTCCAAGAGACCCAGTACTTC CASSLTSVQETQYF
TRBJ2-1 TRBV2 TRBD2 - TGTGCCAGCAGTGAAGGTGGGGGACTAGCGGCCGAGGGTGAGCAGTTCTTC CASSEGGGLAAEGEQFF
TRBJ2-3 TRBV5-1 TRBD2 - TGCGCCAGCAGCTTGGTGGCGGGAGCTAGCACAGATACGCAGTATTTT CASSLVAGASTDTQYF
TRBJ2-1 TRBV9 - - TGTGCCAGCAGCCCGAGTGCCACGTCCAATGAGCAGTTCTTC CASSPSATSNEQFF
TRBJ2-2 TRBV7-6 - once TGTGCCAGCAGCTTATATCAGGGGACGACTACCGGGGAGCTGTTTTTT CASSLYQGTTTGELFF
TRBJ1-1 TRBV5-1 - - TGCGCCAGCAGCTTGGGGGTCGGGATGGGCACTGAAGCTTTCTTT CASSLGVGMGTEAFF
TRBJ2-7 TRBV5-1 TRBD2 - TGCGCCAGCAAGGGACTAGCGGGAGCCTACGAGCAGTACTTC CASKGLAGAYEQYF
TRBJ1-3 TRBV6-4 - - TGTGCCAGCAGTGTCAACTCTGGAAACACCATATATTTT CASSVNSGNTIYF
TRBJ2-7 TRBV5-1 TRBD1 - TGCGCCAGCAGCCGGACTGGACAGGGATCCTACGAGCAGTACTTC CASSRTGQGSYEQYF
TRBJ2-7 TRBV7-6 - - TGTGCCAGCAGCGTCCCTCGCGGTACTAGAAACTCCTACGAGCAGTACTTC CASSVPRGTRNSYEQYF
TRBJ1-1 TRBV5-4 TRBD1 - TGTGCCGGGGTACAGACAGGGCGAACTGAAGCTTTCTTT CAGVQTGRTEAFF
TRBJ2-3 TRBV5-8 - - TGTGCCAGCAGCTTGCGTAGCACAGATACGCAGTATTTT CASSLRSTDTQYF
TRBJ2-1 TRBV19 TRBD2 - TGTGCCAGTAGTATTTGGCCTAGCGGGAGTTCAAATGAGCAGTTCTTC CASSIWPSGSSNEQFF
TRBJ2-7 TRBV2 - - TGTGCCAGCACTGAAGACAGGATCAGCTACGAGCAGTACTTC CASTEDRISYEQYF
TRBJ2-7 TRBV30 TRBD1 - TGTGCCTGGAAAGGACAGGGCTACGAGCAGTACTTC CAWKGQGYEQYF
TRBJ1-1 TRBV19 - - TGTGCCAGTAGTCCGGGACAACTTTCGACCACTGAAGCTTTCTTT CASSPGQLSTTEAFF
TRBJ2-1 TRBV11-3 TRBD2 - TGTGCCAGCAGCTTGACTAGCGGGGCCTACAATGAGCAGTTCTTC CASSLTSGAYNEQFF
TRBJ2-1 TRBV10-1 TRBD2 - TGCGCCAGCGCCCCCGGGACTAGCGAGTACAATGAGCAGTTCTTC CASAPGTSEYNEQFF
TRBJ2-1 TRBV10-1 TRBD2 - TGCGCCAGCAGTGAAGGGACTAGCGGGTACAATGAGCAGTTCTTC CASSEGTSGYNEQFF
TRBJ1-5 TRBV14 - - TGTGCCAGCAGCCAAGACTTTGATCAGCCCCAGCATTTT CASSQDFDQPQHF
TRBJ1-1 TRBV5-4 TRBD1 - TGTGCCAGCAGCTCCCCGGGACAGCTCACTGAAGCTTTCTTT CASSSPGQLTEAFF
TRBJ2-1 TRBV19 - few TGTGCCAGTAGGGACATCTCATACAATGAGCAGTTCTTC CASRDISYNEQFF
TRBJ2-7 TRBV27 - - TGTGCCAGCAGTCTCACGGGAACACAATACGAGCAGTACTTC CASSLTGTQYEQYF
TRBJ2-1 TRBV5-6 TRBD2 - TGTGCCAGCAGCTTGAAAGGACTAGCGGGAGTTGGGGAGCAGTTCTTC CASSLKGLAGVGEQFF
TRBJ2-7 TRBV7-7 - - TGTGCCAGCAGCTTAGATTCCCCTTCCGAGCAGTACTTC CASSLDSPSEQYF
TRBJ1-1 TRBV5-6 - - TGTGCCAGCAGCTTGGAGCGGGGCGCTACCAGGAGGACTGAAGCTTTCTTT CASSLERGATRRTEAFF
TRBJ2-2 TRBV4-1 TRBD2 once TGCGCCAGCAGCCTGGCGGGGGTAGACACCGGGGAGCTGTTTTTT CASSLAGVDTGELFF
TRBJ2-3 TRBV9 - - TGTGCCAGCAGCGTAGGGGCAGGGCGACCCCCGGATACGCAGTATTTT CASSVGAGRPPDTQYF
TRBJ2-7 TRBV5-1 TRBD2 - TGCGCCAGCAGCTTGGCCCAGGTAGCGGGAGTGGAAGAGCAGTACTTC CASSLAQVAGVEEQYF
TRBJ1-5 TRBV30 - - TGTGCCTGGAGTGGGGACATCAATCAGCCCCAGCATTTT CAWSGDINQPQHF
TRBJ2-7 TRBV10-3 TRBD2 - TGTGCCATCATGGGGACTAGCGATTACGAGCAGTACTTC CAIMGTSDYEQYF
TRBJ2-7 TRBV9 - - TGTGCCAGCAGCGTGACGGACCAGGGCGAGCAGTACTTC CASSVTDQGEQYF
TRBJ1-1 TRBV28 TRBD1 - TGTGCCAGCAGTTTACTGACAGGGGGTCTTGAAGCTTTCTTT CASSLLTGGLEAFF
TRBJ1-2 TRBV6-5 - - TGTGCCAGCAGTTACTCGACAGGATACTATGGCTACACCTTC CASSYSTGYYGYTF
TRBJ1-2 TRBV9 - - TGTGCCAGCAGCGTCATGGCAGGGCACTATGGCTACACCTTC CASSVMAGHYGYTF
TRBJ2-5 TRBV5-1 TRBD1 - TGCGCCAGCAACCCGGGACAGGCCGAGGAGACCCAGTACTTC CASNPGQAEETQYF
TRBJ2-4 TRBV11-2 - - TGTGCCAGCAGCTTAGGAATGGGGCAGGTTAATCACATTCAGTACTTC CASSLGMGQVNHIQYF
TRBJ1-2 TRBV5-1 - - TGCGCCAGCAGCCCGATCTTAGGGGGTTATGGCTACACCTTC CASSPILGGYGYTF